The clone carrying this TCR beta chain was recorded many times. The antigen is unknown. TCRdb analysed the multiplex PCR reads with MiXCR anew, one entry per CDR3 protein. The sample holds some 47,000 distinct CDR3 sequences, roughly 39% seen once. V dropped 7 bases and J dropped 7; count of bases not matched to a gene: 2. There are 11 residues in the CDR3. CDR1 SQVTM and CDR2 ANQGSEA come from the germline V gene. This sample stems from a study of breast tumors, draining lymph nodes, adjacent tissues. Findings and limits, study-wide: Most tumor T cells seemingly derive from lymph node, then expand in tumor.

The chain links TRBV29-1 to TRBJ1-3; 9 nucleotides line up with TRBD1. The sample was breast tumor tissue. The origin of this receptor is a female donor with breast cancer. Some clones in this sample may be carry-over from other donors' samples. CDR3 in amino acids: CSAGQGNTIYF. The CDR3 coding sequence is TGCAGCGCCGGACAGGGGAACACCATATATTTT.